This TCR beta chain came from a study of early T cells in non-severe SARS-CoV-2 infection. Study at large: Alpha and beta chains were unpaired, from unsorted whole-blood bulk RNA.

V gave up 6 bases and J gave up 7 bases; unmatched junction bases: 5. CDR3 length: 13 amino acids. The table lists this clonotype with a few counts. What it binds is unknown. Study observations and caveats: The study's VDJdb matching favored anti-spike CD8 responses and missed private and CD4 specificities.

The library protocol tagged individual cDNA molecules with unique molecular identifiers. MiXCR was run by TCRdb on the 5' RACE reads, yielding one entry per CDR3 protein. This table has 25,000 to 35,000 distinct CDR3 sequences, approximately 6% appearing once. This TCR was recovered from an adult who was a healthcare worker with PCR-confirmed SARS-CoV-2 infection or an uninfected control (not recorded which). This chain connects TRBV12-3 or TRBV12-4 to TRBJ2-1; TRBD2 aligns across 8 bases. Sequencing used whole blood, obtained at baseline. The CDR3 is CASSWTSPNEQFF. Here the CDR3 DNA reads TGTGCCAGCAGCTGGACTAGCCCGAATGAGCAGTTCTTC.